These 18 T cell receptor beta chains were sequenced from one sample in a study of cytomegalovirus exposure and HLA in healthy donors. Primers for the PCR totalled 60 Vbeta and 13 Jbeta. The data were produced by immunoSEQ multiplex PCR, yet TCRdb's version contains in-frame clones alone and is incomplete. The sample includes around 100,000 clones, less than 10% of them seen just once. Sequencing was performed on PBMCs. The receptors were sampled from a man aged 50 to 60 in good health and CMV-seronegative.

The sample holds a few counts of this clone. The CDR3 loop is CASSLSQNTEAFF. In DNA form, the CDR3 reads TGTGCCAGCAGTTTATCACAGAACACTGAAGCTTTCTTT. V usage is TRBV6-5 and J usage is TRBJ1-1, with unresolved D. V lost 4 bases and J 1 base, leaving 7 bases between the germline ends. Germline assignment: CDR1 MNHEY and CDR2 SVGAGI. This CDR3 region has 13 residues.

This clone was picked up a small number of times. The J gene is TRBJ2-7, the V gene TRBV5-1; TRBD1 agrees at 9 bases. With 3 bases clipped from V and 0 bases from J, the junction kept 4 bases outside the gene matches. Germline V lookup: CDR1 SGHRS, CDR2 YFSETQ. The CDR3 is made up of 15 amino acids. The CDR3 DNA follows: TGCGCCAGCAGCTGGGGACAGGGTATCTCCTACGAGCAGTACTTC. It translates to CASSWGQGISYEQYF.

This clone was found a few times. The chain combines TRBV6-4 with TRBJ2-1; 12 nucleotides align to TRBD1. Germline CDR1 reads MRHNA; CDR2 reads SNTAGT. The CDR3 has 15 amino acids. V was clipped by 10 bases and J by 5 bases; unmatched bases: 9. The CDR3 region is CATSSGTGGNNEQFF. The CDR3 DNA is TGTGCCACCTCCTCCGGGACAGGGGGCAACAATGAGCAGTTCTTC.

The rearrangement links TRBV5-4 to TRBJ2-7; 9 bases agree with TRBD2. This CDR3 is built from 15 residues. CDR1 and CDR2 from the germline V gene are SGHNT and YYREEE (reference sequence). V dropped 5 bases and J dropped 7; count of bases not matched to a gene: 13. The CDR3 loop reads CASSRGLAHGGEQYF. The DNA for the CDR3 is TGTGCCAGCAGTCGGGGACTAGCCCATGGTGGAGAGCAGTACTTC.

The chain employs TRBV5-4 and TRBJ2-5; tentatively, D is TRBD2 (6 bases). The J call is in doubt because the DNA end fits TRBJ2-7 better. The CDR3 is made up of 13 amino acids. Germline V gene lookup returns CDR1 SGHNT and CDR2 YYREEE (reference sequence). CDR3 nucleotide sequence: TGTGCCAGCAGCGTGGGGGAGGCCTACGAGCAGTACTTC. It encodes CASSVGEAYEQYF.

This clone was detected only a few times. This chain links TRBV5-6 with TRBJ2-5; D not resolved. The end of the DNA is better explained by TRBJ2-7, so the J call may be wrong. Per the germline V gene, CDR1 is SGHDT and CDR2 is YYEEEE. This CDR3 contains 12 residues. CDR3 sequence reads: CASSVHSYEQYF. The CDR3 nucleotides are TGTGCCAGCAGCGTTCACTCCTACGAGCAGTACTTC.

The rearrangement uses TRBV5-1 and TRBJ1-1; D ambiguous. CDR3 length equals 13 residues. V was trimmed by 4 bases and J by 2 bases, leaving 9 bases between them. Per the germline V gene, CDR1 is SGHRS and CDR2 is YFSETQ. The DNA of the CDR3 is TGCGCCAGCAGCCAGACATCCAACACTGAAGCTTTCTTT. It codes for CASSQTSNTEAFF.

This clone was found a few times. The chain combines TRBV19 with TRBJ2-5; 7 bases match TRBD1. The J call is uncertain, as TRBJ2-7 better fits the DNA end. CDR1 is LNHDA and CDR2 is SQIVND in the germline V gene (reference sequence). The CDR3 totals 17 residues. The CDR3: CASSIAMSGTDHYEQYF. CDR3 in DNA: TGTGCCAGTAGTATCGCTATGTCCGGGACAGATCACTACGAGCAGTACTTC.

This clone was seen a handful of times. This rearrangement joins TRBV4-1 to TRBJ2-7; 8 bases match TRBD1. Losses at the gene ends were 1 base for V and 8 bases for J; bases not matched to a gene: 4. Germline V gives CDR1 MGHRA, CDR2 YSYEKL. The CDR3 totals 13 residues. CDR3: CASSQVGQGKQYF. CDR3 coding DNA: TGCGCCAGCAGCCAAGTAGGACAGGGAAAGCAGTACTTC.

The chain employs TRBV28 and TRBJ2-3; 8 nucleotides agree with TRBD2. The CDR3 contains 15 residues. Germline V gene data show CDR1 as MDHEN and CDR2 as SYDVKM. J lost 0 bases, V lost 5 bases, and 4 bases had no gene match. The CDR3 nucleotides are TGTGCCAGCAGTCCGGGGGGGCCTAGCACAGATACGCAGTATTTT. It codes for CASSPGGPSTDTQYF.

J is TRBJ1-5 and V is TRBV28; 10 positions match TRBD1. The CDR3 has 17 residues. From germline, CDR1 is MDHEN and CDR2 SYDVKM. The V gene end was trimmed by 8 bases and the J gene end by 0 bases; junction bases not matched to a gene: 10. CDR3 nucleotides: TGTGCCAGCTCGCCGGGACAGGGGACGGATAGCAATCAGCCCCAGCATTTT. This sequence encodes CASSPGQGTDSNQPQHF.

The CDR3: CAISRDSLSYEQYF. In nucleotides, the CDR3 is TGTGCCATCAGCAGGGACAGTCTCTCCTACGAGCAGTACTTC. The V gene is TRBV6-6, the J gene TRBJ2-7; 7 bases are shared with TRBD1. CDR1 is MNHNY, CDR2 SVGAGI, per germline (reference sequence). The V gene end was trimmed by 10 bases and the J gene end by 0 bases; junction bases not matched to a gene: 9. The CDR3 length is 14 residues.

The chain has TRBV9 and TRBJ2-1; TRBD2 aligns across 11 bases. In germline, CDR1 is SGDLS, CDR2 YYNGEE. This CDR3 has 14 residues. Trimming removed 1 base from V and 15 bases from J; junction bases left unmatched: 9. The CDR3 spells CASSVFQLAGGLFF. The CDR3 DNA reads as TGTGCCAGCAGCGTATTCCAGCTAGCGGGAGGTTTGTTCTTC.

V is TRBV28 and J is TRBJ1-4; D remains unclear. The CDR3 sequence is 15 residues long. Germline V lookup: CDR1 MDHEN, CDR2 SYDVKM. V lost 4 bases and J 0 bases, leaving 9 bases between the germline ends. For the CDR3, the DNA is TGTGCCAGCAGTTATACTATTGCAACTAATGAAAAACTGTTTTTT. It encodes CASSYTIATNEKLFF. Variable domain in full (rest from reference TRBV28 and TRBJ1-4): DVKVTQSSRYLVKRTGEKVFLECVQDMDHENMFWYRQDPGLGLRLIYFSYDVKMKEKGDIPEGYSVSREKKERFSLILESASTNQTSMYLCASSYTIATNEKLFFGSGTQLSVL.

The chain recombines TRBV5-6 with TRBJ1-2; the match to TRBD1 covers 11 bases. Germline values: CDR1 SGHDT, CDR2 YYEEEE. V was pared by 4 bases and J by 6 bases, with 8 bases of the junction left unmatched. There are 15 residues in the CDR3. In nucleotides, the CDR3 is TGTGCCAGCAGCCTGGACAGGGGGCTTTGGGATGGCTACACCTTC. This codes for CASSLDRGLWDGYTF.

This chain uses TRBV2 with TRBJ2-1; TRBD1 aligns across 10 bases. Germline V gene sequence: CDR1 SNHLY, CDR2 FYNNEI. The CDR3 length is 15 residues. V lost 7 bases to trimming and J lost 4 bases; unmatched junction nucleotides: 7. The DNA for the CDR3 is TGTGCCAGCACCGAGGACAGGGGGAAGTACAATGAGCAGTTCTTC. It specifies CASTEDRGKYNEQFF.

The table lists this clone with a few counts. The V gene is TRBV7-6, the J gene TRBJ2-7; a weak D match, TRBD2 (5 bases). Trimming took off 1 base at V and 0 bases at J, with 7 bases between the two ends. Germline V gives CDR1 SGHVS, CDR2 FNYEAQ. CDR3 length equals 14 residues. The CDR3 sequence is CASSLGAGSYEQYF. The CDR3 nucleotides are TGTGCCAGCAGCTTAGGGGCGGGCTCCTACGAGCAGTACTTC.

This clone was seen repeatedly, ten times or more. The chain recombines TRBV10-2 with TRBJ2-2, with no clear D. Germline assignment: CDR1 WSHSY and CDR2 SAAADI. CDR3 length: 13 residues. Trimming shortened V by 5 bases and J by 6 bases, and 10 bases separated the two germline ends. DNA for the CDR3: TGCGCCAGCAGTCCATCTGTAGCCGGGGAGCTGTTTTTT. This codes for CASSPSVAGELFF.